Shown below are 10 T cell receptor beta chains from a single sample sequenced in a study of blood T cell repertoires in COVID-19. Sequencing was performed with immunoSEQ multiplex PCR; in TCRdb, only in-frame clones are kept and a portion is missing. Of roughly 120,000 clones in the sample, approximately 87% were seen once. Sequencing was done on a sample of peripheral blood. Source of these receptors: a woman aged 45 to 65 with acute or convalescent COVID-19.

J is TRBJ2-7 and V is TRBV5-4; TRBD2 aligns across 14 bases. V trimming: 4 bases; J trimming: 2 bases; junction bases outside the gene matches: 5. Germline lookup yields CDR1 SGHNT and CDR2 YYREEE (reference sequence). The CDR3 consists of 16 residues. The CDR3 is CASSKGLAGAPYEQYF. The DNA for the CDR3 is TGTGCCAGCAGCAAGGGACTAGCGGGGGCCCCCTACGAGCAGTACTTC.

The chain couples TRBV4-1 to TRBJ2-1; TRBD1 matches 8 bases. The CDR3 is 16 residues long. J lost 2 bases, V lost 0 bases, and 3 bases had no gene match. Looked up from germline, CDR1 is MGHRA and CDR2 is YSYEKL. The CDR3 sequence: CASSQDGQGPYNEQFF. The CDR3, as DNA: TGCGCCAGCAGCCAAGATGGACAGGGTCCCTACAATGAGCAGTTCTTC.

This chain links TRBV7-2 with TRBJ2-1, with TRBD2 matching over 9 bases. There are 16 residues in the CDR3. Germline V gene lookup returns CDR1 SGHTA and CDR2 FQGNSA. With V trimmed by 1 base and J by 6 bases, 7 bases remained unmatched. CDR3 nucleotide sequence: TGTGCCAGCAGCTTAGAAGGCGGGAGGGCCGTCAATGAGCAGTTCTTC. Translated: CASSLEGGRAVNEQFF.

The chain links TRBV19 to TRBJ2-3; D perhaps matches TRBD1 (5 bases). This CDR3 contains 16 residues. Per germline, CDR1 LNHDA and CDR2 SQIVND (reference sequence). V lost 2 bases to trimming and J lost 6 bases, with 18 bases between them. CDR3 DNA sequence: TGTGCCAGTAGTATATTTTCGGACATCCCCGCGGATACGCAGTATTTT. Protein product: CASSIFSDIPADTQYF.

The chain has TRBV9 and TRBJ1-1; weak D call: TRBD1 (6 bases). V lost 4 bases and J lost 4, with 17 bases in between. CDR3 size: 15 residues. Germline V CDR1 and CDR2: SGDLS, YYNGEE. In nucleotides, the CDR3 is TGTGCCAGCAGCTTAGGTGGGGGAGGGGGCACTGAAGCTTTCTTT. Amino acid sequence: CASSLGGGGGTEAFF.

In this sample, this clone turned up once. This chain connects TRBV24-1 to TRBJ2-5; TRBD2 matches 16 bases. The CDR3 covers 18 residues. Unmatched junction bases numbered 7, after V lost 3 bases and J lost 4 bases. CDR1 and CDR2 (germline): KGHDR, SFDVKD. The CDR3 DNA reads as TGTGCCACCAGTGATCTCCCGGGACTAGCGGGGGGGGTAGAGACCCAGTACTTC. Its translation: CATSDLPGLAGGVETQYF.

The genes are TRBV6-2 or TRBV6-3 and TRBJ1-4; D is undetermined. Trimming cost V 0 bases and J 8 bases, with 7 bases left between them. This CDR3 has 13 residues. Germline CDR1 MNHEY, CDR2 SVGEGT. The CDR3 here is CASSYSWQEKLFF. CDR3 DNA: TGTGCCAGCAGTTACTCGTGGCAGGAAAAACTGTTTTTT.

CDR3 amino acids: CASRDSGAREQYF. The CDR3 nucleotides read TGTGCCAGCAGGGACTCAGGGGCGAGGGAGCAGTACTTC. The J gene is TRBJ2-7, the V gene TRBV6-5; maybe TRBD1 (6 bases). The V end was cut by 6 bases, the J end by 7 bases, with 16 bases between. This CDR3 is 13 amino acids long. CDR1 and CDR2 (germline): MNHEY, SVGAGI.

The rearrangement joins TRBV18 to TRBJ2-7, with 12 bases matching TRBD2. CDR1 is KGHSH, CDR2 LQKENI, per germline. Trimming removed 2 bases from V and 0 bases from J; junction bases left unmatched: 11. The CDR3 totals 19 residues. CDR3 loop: CASSPSKLLAGGSSYEQYF. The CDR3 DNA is TGTGCCAGCTCACCATCCAAGCTACTAGCGGGGGGAAGCTCCTACGAGCAGTACTTC.

CDR3 nucleotides: TGTGCCAGCTCACCACCGGGGACTATCGAAAACATTCAGTACTTC. This encodes CASSPPGTIENIQYF. This chain connects TRBV18 to TRBJ2-4; 7 nucleotides match TRBD2. The CDR3 contains 15 residues. V dropped 0 bases and J dropped 5; count of bases not matched to a gene: 4. The germline V gene has CDR1 KGHSH and CDR2 LQKENI.